The TCR beta chain described here comes from a study of CD8 T cells in ankylosing spondylitis. Many counts were recorded for this clonotype. Its antigen is not identified. Using quantitative 5'-RACE with molecular barcodes, the authors made TCR beta libraries. Each CDR3 protein is one row after TCRdb ran MiXCR on the 5' RACE reads. The data show about 220,000 distinct CDR3 sequences, about 18% seen once. This CDR3 spans 13 amino acids. V was clipped by 0 bases and J by 11 bases, with 16 bases between them. Germline CDR1 and CDR2: DFQATT and SNEGSKA (reference sequence). General study results and limits: Earlier studies detected some motif variants in reactive arthritis synovial fluid and blood. Made up of fewer than ten highly homologous variants, a TCR beta motif appeared characteristic of ankylosing spondylitis blood.

The chain uses TRBV20-1 and TRBJ1-1; possibly TRBD1 for D (6 bases). The material sequenced was blood, either unsorted or a sorted T cell fraction (not recorded which). The sequence was collected from a male donor with ankylosing spondylitis. This chain's CDR3 is CSARDLPGAGAFF. CDR3 sequence (DNA): TGCAGTGCTAGAGATCTTCCGGGGGCCGGGGCTTTCTTT.